A single T cell receptor beta chain is shown here with its context. This entry is derived from a study of blood T cell repertoires in COVID-19. About the study: PBMCs, B-cell-depleted T cells, or T cells were the source of the cDNA or gDNA that made up the material.

The CDR3 consists of 11 residues. Germline V gives CDR1 GTSNPN, CDR2 SVGIG (reference sequence). V lost 3 bases to trimming and J lost 6 bases, with 9 bases between them. Adults between roughly 18 and 90 years of age took part from under 25 US areas. Per the original methods: By means of reference gene primer amplification, nucleated cell counts were estimated. This table comes from immunoSEQ multiplex PCR, and its TCRdb copy is limited to in-frame clones, with some not included. The V and J calls and clone size were taken over from that table, and D and trimming were inferred from the DNA. Here the sample spans approximately 220,000 clones, 90% being singletons.

Sequencing was carried out using PBMCs or T cells enriched from blood (not recorded which). The chain couples TRBV30 to TRBJ2-7, with D possibly TRBD1 on 6 matching bases. This sequence originates from a man under 40 who had been exposed to COVID-19. CDR3 sequence reads: CAWRQGSEQYF. The DNA of the CDR3 is TGTGCCTGGAGACAGGGATCCGAGCAGTACTTC.